Detailed here is one T cell receptor beta chain. The data were obtained in a study of shared clonotypes between healthy human individuals. The naive CD8 fraction comprised CD45RO-negative cells positively selected for CCR7 and excluded terminally differentiated effector memory CD45RA+ cells. Produced via immunoSEQ multiplex PCR; TCRdb's table is partial and in-frame only. The table includes nearly 2 million clones, about 95% detected once. Germline CDR1 reads SGHAT; CDR2 reads FQNNGV. J lost 0 bases, V lost 5 bases, and 9 bases had no gene match. The CDR3 runs 18 residues. The gene calls are TRBV11-2 and TRBJ2-1, with 11 bases lining up with TRBD2. The TCR was taken from a man aged 18 to 35 in good health. The sample taken for sequencing was naive CD8+ T cells sorted from blood. CDR3 residues: CASSHNPGLADSYNEQFF. The CDR3 region has the DNA TGTGCCAGCAGCCACAACCCGGGACTAGCGGACTCCTACAATGAGCAGTTCTTC. Filled out from reference TRBV11-2 and TRBJ2-1, the complete variable domain reads EAGVAQSPRYKIIEKRQSVAFWCNPISGHATLYWYQQILGQGPKLLIQFQNNGVVDDSQLPKDRFSAERLKGVDSTLKIQPAKLEDSAVYLCASSHNPGLADSYNEQFFGPGTRLTVL.